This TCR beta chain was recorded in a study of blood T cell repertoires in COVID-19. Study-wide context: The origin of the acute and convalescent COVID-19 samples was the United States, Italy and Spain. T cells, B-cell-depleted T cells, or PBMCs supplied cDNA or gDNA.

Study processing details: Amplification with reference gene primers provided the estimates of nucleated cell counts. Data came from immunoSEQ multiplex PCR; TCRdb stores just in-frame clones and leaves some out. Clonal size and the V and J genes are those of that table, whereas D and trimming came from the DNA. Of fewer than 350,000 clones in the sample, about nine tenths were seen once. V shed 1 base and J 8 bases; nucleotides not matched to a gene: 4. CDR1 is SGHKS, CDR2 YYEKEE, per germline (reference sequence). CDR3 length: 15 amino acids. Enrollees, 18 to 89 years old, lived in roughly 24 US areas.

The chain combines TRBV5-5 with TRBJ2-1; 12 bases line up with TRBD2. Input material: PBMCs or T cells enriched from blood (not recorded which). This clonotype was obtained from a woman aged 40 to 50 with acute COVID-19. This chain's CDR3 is CASSLTSGRWDEQFF. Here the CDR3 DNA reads TGTGCCAGCAGCTTGACTAGCGGGAGGTGGGATGAGCAGTTCTTC. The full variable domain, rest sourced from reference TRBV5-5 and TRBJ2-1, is DAGVTQSPTHLIKTRGQQVTLRCSPISGHKSVSWYQQVLGQGPQFIFQYYEKEERGRGNFPDRFSARQFPNYSSELNVNALLLGDSALYLCASSLTSGRWDEQFFGPGTRLTVL.